These T cell receptor beta chains were read from a single sample in a study of cytomegalovirus exposure and HLA in healthy donors. This table comes from immunoSEQ multiplex PCR, and its TCRdb copy is limited to in-frame clones, with some not included. Here the sample spans 250,000 or so clones, about 83% being singletons. The sample comprised PBMCs. Every receptor here comes from a human donor in good health. CDR3s include the opening cysteine and the closing phenylalanine or tryptophan. D genes are given only for firm matches. For some rows the clone size is stated as once, few or many, or as a class when expanded; others skip it.

J: TRBJ2-7; V: TRBV7-9; D: TRBD2; size: .; length: 17; CDR3: CSSSPRTSGRAPHEQYF; DNA: TGTTCCAGCAGCCCTAGGACTAGCGGGAGGGCACCGCACGAGCAGTACTTC
J: TRBJ1-4; V: TRBV9; D: .; size: .; length: 16; CDR3: CASSSQADATNEKLFF; DNA: TGTGCCAGCAGCTCCCAGGCCGATGCAACTAATGAAAAACTGTTTTTT
J: TRBJ1-3; V: TRBV9; D: .; size: once; length: 17; CDR3: CASSVDGTSRAGNTIYF; DNA: TGTGCCAGCAGCGTTGATGGGACATCCAGGGCCGGAAACACCATATATTTT
J: TRBJ2-1; V: TRBV6-6; D: TRBD1; size: .; length: 15; CDR3: CASSVGQGAVNEQFF; DNA: TGTGCCAGCAGTGTTGGACAGGGGGCGGTCAATGAGCAGTTCTTC
J: TRBJ1-3; V: TRBV7-9; D: TRBD1; size: .; length: 16; CDR3: CASSLEGTAARGTIYF; DNA: TGTGCCAGCAGCTTAGAAGGGACAGCTGCCCGGGGCACCATATATTTT
J: TRBJ2-1; V: TRBV7-3; D: TRBD2; size: .; length: 15; CDR3: CASSFLLAGYNEQFF; DNA: TGTGCCAGCAGCTTTCTCCTAGCGGGATACAATGAGCAGTTCTTC
J: TRBJ1-2; V: TRBV7-2; D: TRBD1; size: .; length: 15; CDR3: CASSFAGQGIDGYTF; DNA: TGTGCCAGCAGCTTCGCGGGACAGGGGATCGATGGCTACACCTTC
J: TRBJ2-5; V: TRBV5-1; D: TRBD2; size: .; length: 14; CDR3: CASSRLAAQETQYF; DNA: TGCGCCAGCAGCAGACTAGCGGCCCAAGAGACCCAGTACTTC
J: TRBJ1-2; V: TRBV4-1; D: .; size: .; length: 11; CDR3: CASSQDRGYTF; DNA: TGCGCCAGCAGCCAAGACAGGGGATACACCTTC
J: TRBJ2-3; V: TRBV9; D: TRBD2; size: .; length: 15; CDR3: CASSEGTSGIDTQYF; DNA: TGTGCCAGCAGCGAGGGGACTAGCGGGATAGATACGCAGTATTTT
J: TRBJ2-7; V: TRBV9; D: .; size: .; length: 15; CDR3: CASSVVEGAPYEQYF; DNA: TGTGCCAGCAGCGTAGTTGAGGGAGCGCCCTACGAGCAGTACTTC
J: TRBJ2-1; V: TRBV12-2; D: .; size: .; length: 22; CDR3: CASHLRLGGSSRTCVTHNEQFF; DNA: TGTGCAAGTCACTTGCGGTTAGGCGGGAGCTCCCGTACGTGTGTAACCCACAATGAGCAGTTCTTC
J: TRBJ2-5; V: TRBV28; D: TRBD2; size: .; length: 17; CDR3: CASSQTSGRTLGETQYF; DNA: TGTGCCAGCAGTCAGACTAGCGGGAGGACCCTGGGGGAGACCCAGTACTTC
J: TRBJ2-7; V: TRBV9; D: TRBD2; size: .; length: 16; CDR3: CASSVAMTSGKYEQYF; DNA: TGTGCCAGCAGCGTAGCTATGACTAGCGGGAAGTACGAGCAGTACTTC
J: TRBJ2-2; V: TRBV6-1; D: TRBD2; size: .; length: 16; CDR3: CASSGLAGGSTGELFF; DNA: TGTGCCAGCAGTGGACTAGCGGGAGGTTCCACCGGGGAGCTGTTTTTT
J: TRBJ1-6; V: TRBV25-1; D: TRBD1; size: .; length: 14; CDR3: CASSSGQGGSPLHF; DNA: TGTGCCAGCAGTTCGGGACAGGGGGGTTCACCCCTCCACTTT
J: TRBJ2-1; V: TRBV7-2; D: .; size: .; length: 17; CDR3: CASSLDRRQRRNNEQFF; DNA: TGTGCCAGCAGCTTAGATCGGAGACAGCGCCGGAACAATGAGCAGTTCTTC
J: TRBJ2-7; V: TRBV29-1; D: TRBD1; size: .; length: 13; CDR3: CSANGGQGYEQYF; DNA: TGCAGCGCCAACGGCGGACAGGGTTACGAGCAGTACTTC
J: TRBJ1-2; V: TRBV28; D: TRBD1; size: once; length: 14; CDR3: CASSSAGTAGGYTF; DNA: TGTGCCAGCAGTTCCGCCGGGACAGCGGGTGGCTACACCTTC
J: TRBJ2-5; V: TRBV10-3; D: TRBD2; size: .; length: 16; CDR3: CAIRGTSGELQETQYF; DNA: TGTGCCATCAGGGGGACTAGCGGAGAACTCCAAGAGACCCAGTACTTC
J: TRBJ2-3; V: TRBV27; D: TRBD2; size: .; length: 20; CDR3: CASSQSPLTGLAGYTDTQYF; DNA: TGTGCCAGCAGTCAAAGTCCCTTGACGGGACTAGCGGGATACACAGATACGCAGTATTTT
J: TRBJ2-7; V: TRBV25-1; D: .; size: .; length: 15; CDR3: CASSADSRESYEQYF; DNA: TGTGCCAGCAGTGCCGACAGCCGAGAGTCCTACGAGCAGTACTTC
J: TRBJ2-7; V: TRBV14; D: .; size: .; length: 14; CDR3: CASSPGADYYEQYF; DNA: TGTGCCAGCAGCCCTGGTGCAGATTACTACGAGCAGTACTTC
J: TRBJ1-2; V: TRBV7-8; D: TRBD1; size: .; length: 14; CDR3: CASSPRTGGNGYTF; DNA: TGTGCCAGCAGCCCACGGACAGGGGGAAATGGCTACACCTTC
J: TRBJ2-7; V: TRBV7-9; D: .; size: .; length: 12; CDR3: CASSLYSYEQYF; DNA: TGTGCCAGCAGCTTATACTCCTACGAGCAGTACTTC
J: TRBJ2-7; V: TRBV9; D: .; size: .; length: 15; CDR3: CASSVSGILSYEQYF; DNA: TGTGCCAGCAGCGTATCCGGGATTCTCTCCTACGAGCAGTACTTC
J: TRBJ2-1; V: TRBV4-1; D: TRBD2; size: few; length: 17; CDR3: CASSQETSGTVYNEQFF; DNA: TGCGCCAGCAGCCAAGAAACTAGCGGGACGGTCTACAATGAGCAGTTCTTC
J: TRBJ2-5; V: TRBV5-1; D: TRBD1; size: .; length: 14; CDR3: CASRKTGATETQYF; DNA: TGCGCCAGCAGAAAGACAGGGGCGACAGAGACCCAGTACTTC
J: TRBJ1-1; V: TRBV7-6; D: .; size: .; length: 16; CDR3: CASSLGYRTGNTEAFF; DNA: TGTGCCAGCAGCTTAGGATACCGAACAGGGAACACTGAAGCTTTCTTT
J: TRBJ2-3; V: TRBV5-1; D: .; size: .; length: 16; CDR3: CASSWMTGASPDTQYF; DNA: TGCGCCAGCAGCTGGATGACAGGAGCGTCCCCAGATACGCAGTATTTT
J: TRBJ2-3; V: TRBV10-3; D: TRBD2; size: .; length: 14; CDR3: CACGREGGTDTQYF; DNA: TGTGCCTGCGGGCGGGAGGGTGGCACAGATACGCAGTATTTT
J: TRBJ1-1; V: TRBV2; D: .; size: .; length: 13; CDR3: CASRDMTPSGAFF; DNA: TGTGCCAGCAGGGATATGACCCCCTCGGGAGCTTTCTTT
J: TRBJ2-7; V: TRBV28; D: TRBD2; size: .; length: 16; CDR3: CASSLRLAGVSYEQYF; DNA: TGTGCCAGCAGTTTACGGCTAGCGGGAGTTTCCTACGAGCAGTACTTC
J: TRBJ1-5; V: TRBV30; D: .; size: .; length: 16; CDR3: CAWSEPQGYVNQPQHF; DNA: TGTGCCTGGAGCGAACCGCAGGGGTATGTCAATCAGCCCCAGCATTTT
J: TRBJ2-5; V: TRBV29-1; D: .; size: .; length: 11; CDR3: CSGGTQETQYF; DNA: TGCAGCGGGGGCACTCAAGAGACCCAGTACTTC
J: TRBJ1-5; V: TRBV7-9; D: TRBD1; size: .; length: 14; CDR3: CASSLGQGGQPQHF; DNA: TGTGCCAGCAGCTTAGGTCAGGGGGGCCAGCCCCAGCATTTT
J: TRBJ2-1; V: TRBV7-9; D: TRBD2; size: .; length: 16; CDR3: CASSLRPGLADNEQFF; DNA: TGTGCCAGCAGCTTACGCCCGGGACTAGCGGACAATGAGCAGTTCTTC
J: TRBJ2-2; V: TRBV18; D: .; size: .; length: 17; CDR3: CASSPNWSPGAVRELFF; DNA: TGTGCCAGCTCACCGAATTGGAGTCCAGGGGCGGTCCGGGAGCTGTTTTTT
J: TRBJ2-5; V: TRBV6-1; D: TRBD1; size: .; length: 13; CDR3: CASSGQGGETQYF; DNA: TGTGCCAGCAGCGGACAGGGCGGCGAGACCCAGTACTTC
J: TRBJ2-4; V: TRBV23-1; D: TRBD1; size: .; length: 17; CDR3: CASSRYGTGKAKNIQYF; DNA: TGCGCCAGCAGTCGATATGGGACAGGGAAAGCCAAAAACATTCAGTACTTC
J: TRBJ2-7; V: TRBV15; D: .; size: .; length: 14; CDR3: CATSKDGISYEQYF; DNA: TGTGCCACCAGCAAGGACGGGATCAGCTACGAGCAGTACTTC
J: TRBJ2-5; V: TRBV6-4; D: .; size: .; length: 13; CDR3: CASAEGPQETQYF; DNA: TGTGCCAGCGCGGAGGGCCCGCAAGAGACCCAGTACTTC
J: TRBJ1-2; V: TRBV29-1; D: TRBD1; size: .; length: 13; CDR3: CSVGGQWQSGYTF; DNA: TGCAGCGTTGGGGGACAGTGGCAGTCTGGCTACACCTTC
J: TRBJ1-1; V: TRBV10-3; D: .; size: .; length: 15; CDR3: CAISELQERHTEAFF; DNA: TGTGCCATCAGTGAGTTACAGGAGAGGCACACTGAAGCTTTCTTT
J: TRBJ1-5; V: TRBV7-8; D: .; size: few; length: 17; CDR3: CASSLDLLEAGHQPQHF; DNA: TGTGCCAGCAGCTTAGATCTGCTGGAAGCAGGGCATCAGCCCCAGCATTTT
J: TRBJ2-6; V: TRBV10-3; D: TRBD1; size: .; length: 18; CDR3: CAISESGQGASGANVLTF; DNA: TGTGCCATCAGTGAGTCAGGACAGGGGGCGTCTGGGGCCAACGTCCTGACTTTC
J: TRBJ2-5; V: TRBV15; D: TRBD2; size: .; length: 16; CDR3: CATSRGPSGREETQYF; DNA: TGTGCCACCAGCAGGGGTCCTAGCGGGAGAGAAGAGACCCAGTACTTC
J: TRBJ2-7; V: TRBV27; D: TRBD1; size: few; length: 13; CDR3: CASSAGTAYEQYF; DNA: TGTGCCAGCAGCGCCGGGACAGCCTACGAGCAGTACTTC
J: TRBJ2-7; V: TRBV18; D: .; size: .; length: 16; CDR3: CASSLVAAGSPYEQYF; DNA: TGTGCCAGCTCACTGGTAGCGGCAGGGAGTCCCTACGAGCAGTACTTC
J: TRBJ2-1; V: TRBV5-1; D: .; size: .; length: 14; CDR3: CASSFYRATDEQFF; DNA: TGCGCCAGCAGCTTTTACAGGGCAACGGATGAGCAGTTCTTC
J: TRBJ2-7; V: TRBV21-1; D: .; size: .; length: 17; CDR3: CASSKIQGGFTSYEQYF; DNA: TGTGCCAGCAGCAAGATTCAAGGGGGTTTCACCTCCTACGAGCAGTACTTC
J: TRBJ2-3; V: TRBV5-1; D: .; size: .; length: 14; CDR3: CASSPTHSEDTQYF; DNA: TGCGCCAGCAGCCCTACCCATTCGGAGGATACGCAGTATTTT
J: TRBJ2-7; V: TRBV25-1; D: .; size: .; length: 14; CDR3: CASSEFAGGGEQYF; DNA: TGTGCCAGCAGTGAATTTGCTGGAGGCGGGGAGCAGTACTTC
J: TRBJ2-3; V: TRBV7-3; D: .; size: .; length: 15; CDR3: CASSLTAYLTDTQYF; DNA: TGTGCCAGCAGCTTAACAGCCTACCTCACAGATACGCAGTATTTT
J: TRBJ2-7; V: TRBV6-5; D: TRBD2; size: few; length: 15; CDR3: CASSYSNSGAYEQYF; DNA: TGTGCCAGCAGTTACTCGAATAGCGGGGCCTACGAGCAGTACTTC
J: TRBJ2-7; V: TRBV5-1; D: TRBD2; size: few; length: 16; CDR3: CASSLLPGTSDREQYF; DNA: TGCGCCAGCAGCTTGTTACCCGGGACTAGCGATCGAGAGCAGTACTTC
J: TRBJ1-1; V: TRBV25-1; D: .; size: .; length: 13; CDR3: CASRLQVNTEAFF; DNA: TGTGCCAGCCGACTACAAGTGAACACTGAAGCTTTCTTT
J: TRBJ2-6; V: TRBV2; D: .; size: .; length: 16; CDR3: CASSEGLLSGANVLTF; DNA: TGTGCCAGCAGTGAAGGTCTACTCTCTGGGGCCAACGTCCTGACTTTC
J: TRBJ2-7; V: TRBV7-2; D: TRBD1; size: .; length: 14; CDR3: CASSARQGWYEQYF; DNA: TGTGCCAGCAGCGCCCGACAGGGGTGGTACGAGCAGTACTTC
J: TRBJ2-7; V: TRBV14; D: TRBD1; size: .; length: 18; CDR3: CASSQGSRLRDRTYEQYF; DNA: TGTGCCAGCAGTCAGGGGTCGAGACTCCGGGACAGAACCTACGAGCAGTACTTC